This record looks at one T cell receptor (beta chain) sequence and its context. The V and J ends lost 3 bases and 3 bases, in that order; junction bases with no gene match: 2. The CDR3 contains 14 residues. Germline-derived CDR1 and CDR2 are SEHNR and FQNEAQ (reference sequence). This specimen comes from a study of blood T cell repertoires in COVID-19. Study context: Some COVID-19 samples were acute and others convalescent; all came from the United States, Italy and Spain. T cells, B-cell-depleted T cells, or PBMCs supplied cDNA or gDNA.

In the authors' methods: Nucleated cell number was recorded as an estimate derived from reference gene primer amplification. Assay: immunoSEQ multiplex PCR; the TCRdb copy retains only in-frame clones and omits some. Clone size and the V and J calls come from that table; the DNA yielded D and trimming. The sample consists of approximately 150,000 clones, over 70% of them appearing once. Specimen: peripheral blood. The receptor's source is a man older than 75 with acute or convalescent COVID-19. The chain couples TRBV7-9 to TRBJ2-7; 10 nucleotides agree with TRBD1. CDR3 residues: CASSFGQGDYEQYF. CDR3 DNA: TGTGCCAGCAGCTTCGGACAGGGGGACTACGAGCAGTACTTC.